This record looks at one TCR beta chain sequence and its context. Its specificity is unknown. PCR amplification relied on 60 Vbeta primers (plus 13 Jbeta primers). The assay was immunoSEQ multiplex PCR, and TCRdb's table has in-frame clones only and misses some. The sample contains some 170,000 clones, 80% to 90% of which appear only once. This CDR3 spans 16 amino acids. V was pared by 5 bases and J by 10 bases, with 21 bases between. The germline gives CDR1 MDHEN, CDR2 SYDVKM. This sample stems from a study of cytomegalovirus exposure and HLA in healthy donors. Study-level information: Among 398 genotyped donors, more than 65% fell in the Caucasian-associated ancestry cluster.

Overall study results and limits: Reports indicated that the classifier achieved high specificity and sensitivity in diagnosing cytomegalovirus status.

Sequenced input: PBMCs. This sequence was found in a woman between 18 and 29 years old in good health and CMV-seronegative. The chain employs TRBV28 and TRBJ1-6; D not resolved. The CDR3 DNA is TGTGCCAGCAGTGCCCCTCTCGAGGCAAATCCATCACCCCTCCACTTT. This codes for CASSAPLEANPSPLHF.